This TCR beta chain emerged from a study of CXCR3-negative and CXCR3-positive naive CD8 T cells. With UMI labels, 5' RACE was used to prepare the TRB cDNA libraries. Reanalyzing the 5' RACE reads, TCRdb keeps one entry per CDR3 protein, without DNA. Listed are about 89,000 distinct CDR3 sequences; 0.53% falls within the top ten. Regarding this clonotype: Its antigen is currently unknown.

The CDR3 contains 13 residues. CDR1 is LNHDA, CDR2 SQIVND, per germline (reference sequence). Study results and limitations: Naive CXCR3-negative cells resembled naive CXCR3-positive cells in TRBV-TRBJ usage; memory cells differed. TRB CDR3s of CXCR3-positive naive cells were more hydrophobic than those of CXCR3-negative naive cells.

Sequenced: naive CXCR3+ CD8+ T cells from blood. Subset meaning: CD45RO-CCR7+CD27+CD95- naive CD8+ T cells expressing CXCR3 (TNR3+). The chain recombines TRBV19 with TRBJ2-1; TCRdb reports TRBD2, a call that lacks DNA to check it against. The clonotype was recovered from a human donor in good health. Some clones in this sample may be carry-over from other donors' samples. The CDR3 loop reads CASSISLGDEQFF.